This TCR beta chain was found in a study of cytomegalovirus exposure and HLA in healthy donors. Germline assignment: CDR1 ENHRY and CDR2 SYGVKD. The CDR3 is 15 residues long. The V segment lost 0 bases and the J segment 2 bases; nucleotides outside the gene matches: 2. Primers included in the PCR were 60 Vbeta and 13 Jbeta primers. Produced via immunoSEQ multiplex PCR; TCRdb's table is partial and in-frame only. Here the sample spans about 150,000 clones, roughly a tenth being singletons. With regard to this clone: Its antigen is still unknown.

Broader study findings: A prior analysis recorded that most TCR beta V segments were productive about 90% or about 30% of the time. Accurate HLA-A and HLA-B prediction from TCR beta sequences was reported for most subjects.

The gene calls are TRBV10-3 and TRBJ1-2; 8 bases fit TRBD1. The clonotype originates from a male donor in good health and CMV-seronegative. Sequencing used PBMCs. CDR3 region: CAISESQGDNYGYTF. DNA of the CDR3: TGTGCCATCAGTGAGTCACAGGGGGACAACTATGGCTACACCTTC.